This T cell receptor beta chain was captured by sequencing in a study of regulatory dendritic cells for organ transplantation. Germline V gene sequence: CDR1 MDHEN, CDR2 SYDVKM. CDR3 length equals 13 residues. With 11 bases removed from V and 3 bases from J, the gap between germline ends came to 16 bases. Profiling relied on immunoSEQ multiplex PCR, and the TCRdb table lists in-frame clones only, not all of them. The data contain approximately 35,000 clones, less than 90% of them singletons. This TCR was recovered from a human donor in good health. Sequenced sample: naive CD4+ T cells from blood. Subset noted: CD45RA+ naive T cells. The J gene is TRBJ2-5, the V gene TRBV28; D is uncertain. The CDR3 nucleotides read TGTGCCTCAAAGAGGCCGGAAAAAGAGACCCAGTACTTC. This translates into CASKRPEKETQYF. Variable domain in full (rest from reference TRBV28 and TRBJ2-5): DVKVTQSSRYLVKRTGEKVFLECVQDMDHENMFWYRQDPGLGLRLIYFSYDVKMKEKGDIPEGYSVSREKKERFSLILESASTNQTSMYLCASKRPEKETQYFGPGTRLLVL.